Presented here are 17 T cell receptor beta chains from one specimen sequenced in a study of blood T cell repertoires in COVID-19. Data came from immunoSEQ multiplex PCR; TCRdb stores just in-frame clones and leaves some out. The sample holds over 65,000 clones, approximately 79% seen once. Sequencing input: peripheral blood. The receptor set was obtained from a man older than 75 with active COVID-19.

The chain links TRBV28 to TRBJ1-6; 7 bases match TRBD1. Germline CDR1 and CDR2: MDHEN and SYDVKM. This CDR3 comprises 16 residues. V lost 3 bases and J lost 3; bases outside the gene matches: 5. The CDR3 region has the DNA TGTGCCAGCAGTTTGACAGGGAGCAACTATAATTCACCCCTCCACTTT. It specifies CASSLTGSNYNSPLHF.

The CDR3: CASSRSTGLGELFF. The CDR3 coding sequence is TGTGCCAGCAGCCGATCAACAGGGCTCGGGGAGCTGTTTTTT. The chain uses TRBV14 and TRBJ2-2, with D possibly matching TRBD1 (6 bases). The CDR3 loop spans 14 amino acids. Trimming removed 4 bases from V and 7 bases from J, with 13 bases in between. CDR1 is SGHDN, CDR2 FVKESK, per germline.

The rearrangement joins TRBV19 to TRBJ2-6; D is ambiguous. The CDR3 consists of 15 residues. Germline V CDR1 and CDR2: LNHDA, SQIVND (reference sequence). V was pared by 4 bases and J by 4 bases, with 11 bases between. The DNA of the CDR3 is TGTGCCAGTAGTAAGACCGGGTTAGGGGCCAACGTCCTGACTTTC. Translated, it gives CASSKTGLGANVLTF.

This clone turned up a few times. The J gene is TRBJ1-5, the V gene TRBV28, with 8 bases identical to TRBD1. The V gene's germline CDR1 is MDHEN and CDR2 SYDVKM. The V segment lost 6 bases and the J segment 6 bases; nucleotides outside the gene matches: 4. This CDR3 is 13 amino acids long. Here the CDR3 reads CASSRTGSQPQHF. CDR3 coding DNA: TGTGCCAGCAGCCGGACAGGGAGTCAGCCCCAGCATTTT.

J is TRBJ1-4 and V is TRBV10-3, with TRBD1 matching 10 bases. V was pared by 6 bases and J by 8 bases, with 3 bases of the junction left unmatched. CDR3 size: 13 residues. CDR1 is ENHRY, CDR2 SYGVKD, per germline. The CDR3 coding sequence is TGTGCCATCAGGGGACAGGGGAACGAAAAACTGTTTTTT. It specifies CAIRGQGNEKLFF.

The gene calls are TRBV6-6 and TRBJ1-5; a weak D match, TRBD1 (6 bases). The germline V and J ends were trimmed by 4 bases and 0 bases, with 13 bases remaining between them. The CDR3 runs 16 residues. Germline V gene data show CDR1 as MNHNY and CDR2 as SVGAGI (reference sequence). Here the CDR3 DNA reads TGTGCCAGCAGTTCCCCCTACAGGGATAGCAATCAGCCCCAGCATTTT. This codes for CASSSPYRDSNQPQHF.

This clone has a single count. The CDR3 is CASSFRAGGSNQPQHF. DNA of the CDR3: TGTGCCAGCAGCTTTCGGGCGGGAGGAAGCAATCAGCCCCAGCATTTT. This rearrangement joins TRBV5-5 to TRBJ1-5; D unclear. With 2 bases removed from V and 1 base from J, the gap between germline ends came to 13 bases. Germline CDR1 and CDR2: SGHKS and YYEKEE (reference sequence). This CDR3 has 16 residues.

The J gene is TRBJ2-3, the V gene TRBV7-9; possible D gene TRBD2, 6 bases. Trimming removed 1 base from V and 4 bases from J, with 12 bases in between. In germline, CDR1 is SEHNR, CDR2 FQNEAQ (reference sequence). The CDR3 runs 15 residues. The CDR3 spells CASSLVGRDSDTQYF. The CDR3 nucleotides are TGTGCCAGCAGCTTAGTAGGGCGGGACTCAGATACGCAGTATTTT. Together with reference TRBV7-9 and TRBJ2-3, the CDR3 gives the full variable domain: DTGVSQNPRHKITKRGQNVTFRCDPISEHNRLYWYRQTLGQGPEFLTYFQNEAQLEKSRLLSDRFSAERPKGSFSTLEIQRTEQGDSAMYLCASSLVGRDSDTQYFGPGTRLTVL.

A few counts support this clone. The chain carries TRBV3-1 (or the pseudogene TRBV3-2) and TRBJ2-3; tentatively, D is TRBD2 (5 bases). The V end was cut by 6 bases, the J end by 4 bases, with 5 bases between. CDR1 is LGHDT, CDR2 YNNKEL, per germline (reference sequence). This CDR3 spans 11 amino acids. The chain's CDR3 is CASRGADTQYF. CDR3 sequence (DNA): TGTGCCAGCAGGGGAGCAGATACGCAGTATTTT.

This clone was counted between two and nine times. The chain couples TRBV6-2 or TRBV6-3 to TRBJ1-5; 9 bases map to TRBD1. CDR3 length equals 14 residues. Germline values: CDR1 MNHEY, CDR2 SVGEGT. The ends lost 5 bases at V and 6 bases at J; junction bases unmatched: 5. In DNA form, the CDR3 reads TGTGCCAGCAGTCAGGGACAGGGTGGTCAGCCCCAGCATTTT. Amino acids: CASSQGQGGQPQHF.

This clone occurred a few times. CDR3: CASSTTSGQGNGYTF. In DNA, the CDR3 is TGTGCCAGCAGCACTACGTCCGGACAGGGAAATGGCTACACCTTC. The chain couples TRBV7-2 to TRBJ1-2; 8 nucleotides align to TRBD1. Per the germline V gene, CDR1 is SGHTA and CDR2 is FQGNSA. The junction had 11 bases not matched to a gene; V was cut back by 5 bases and J by 6 bases. The CDR3 has 15 amino acids. Filled out from reference TRBV7-2 and TRBJ1-2, the complete variable domain reads GAGVSQSPSNKVTEKGKDVELRCDPISGHTALYWYRQSLGQGLEFLIYFQGNSAPDKSGLPSDRFSAERTGGSVSTLTIQRTQQEDSAVYLCASSTTSGQGNGYTFGSGTRLTVV.

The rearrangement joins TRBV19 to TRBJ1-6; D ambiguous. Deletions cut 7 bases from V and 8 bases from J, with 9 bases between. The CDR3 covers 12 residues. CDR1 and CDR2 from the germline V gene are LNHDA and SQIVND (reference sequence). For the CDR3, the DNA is TGTGCCAGTAATAGCGGCTATTCACCCCTCCACTTT. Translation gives CASNSGYSPLHF.

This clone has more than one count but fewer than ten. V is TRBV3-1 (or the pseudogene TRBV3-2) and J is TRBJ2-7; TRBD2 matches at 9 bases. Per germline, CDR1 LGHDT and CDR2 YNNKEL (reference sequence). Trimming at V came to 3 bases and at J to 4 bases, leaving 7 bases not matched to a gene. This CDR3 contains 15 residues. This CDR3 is CASSQGSGGSYEQYF. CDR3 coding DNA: TGTGCCAGCAGCCAGGGTAGCGGGGGTTCATACGAGCAGTACTTC.

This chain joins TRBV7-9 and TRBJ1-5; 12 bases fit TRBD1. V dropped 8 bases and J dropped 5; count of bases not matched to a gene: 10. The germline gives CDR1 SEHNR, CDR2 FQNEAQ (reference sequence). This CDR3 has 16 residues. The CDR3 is CASSRIGTGGHQPQHF. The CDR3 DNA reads TGTGCCAGCTCGCGGATAGGGACAGGGGGCCATCAGCCCCAGCATTTT. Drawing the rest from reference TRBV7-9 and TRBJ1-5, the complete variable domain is DTGVSQNPRHKITKRGQNVTFRCDPISEHNRLYWYRQTLGQGPEFLTYFQNEAQLEKSRLLSDRFSAERPKGSFSTLEIQRTEQGDSAMYLCASSRIGTGGHQPQHFGDGTRLSIL.

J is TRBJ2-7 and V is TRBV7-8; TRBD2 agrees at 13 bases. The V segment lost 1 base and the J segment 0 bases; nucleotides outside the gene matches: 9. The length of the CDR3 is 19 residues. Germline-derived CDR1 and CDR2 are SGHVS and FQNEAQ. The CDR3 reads CASSLGAGTSGANSYEQYF. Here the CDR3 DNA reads TGTGCCAGCAGCTTAGGGGCCGGGACTAGCGGGGCCAACTCCTACGAGCAGTACTTC. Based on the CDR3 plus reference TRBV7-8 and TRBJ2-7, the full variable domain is GAGVSQSPRYKVAKRGQDVALRCDPISGHVSLFWYQQALGQGPEFLTYFQNEAQLDKSGLPSDRFFAERPEGSVSTLKIQRTQQEDSAVYLCASSLGAGTSGANSYEQYFGPGTRLTVT.

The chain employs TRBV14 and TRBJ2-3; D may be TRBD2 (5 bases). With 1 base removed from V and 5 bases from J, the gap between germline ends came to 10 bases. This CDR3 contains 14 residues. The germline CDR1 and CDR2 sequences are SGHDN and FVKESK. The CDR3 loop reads CASSQGTQIDTQYF. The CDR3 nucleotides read TGTGCCAGCAGCCAAGGGACTCAGATAGATACGCAGTATTTT. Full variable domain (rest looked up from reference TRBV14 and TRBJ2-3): EAGVTQFPSHSVIEKGQTVTLRCDPISGHDNLYWYRRVMGKEIKFLLHFVKESKQDESGMPNNRFLAERTGGTYSTLKVQPAELEDSGVYFCASSQGTQIDTQYFGPGTRLTVL.

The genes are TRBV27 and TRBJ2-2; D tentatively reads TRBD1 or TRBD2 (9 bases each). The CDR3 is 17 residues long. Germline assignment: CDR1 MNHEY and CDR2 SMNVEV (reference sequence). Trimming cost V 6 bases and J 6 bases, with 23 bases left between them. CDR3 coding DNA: TGTGCCAGCAGACCGACAGGGGGGCTAGCGGGATCCGGGGAGCTGTTTTTT. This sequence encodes CASRPTGGLAGSGELFF.